Presented here are 27 T cell receptor beta chains from one specimen sequenced in a study of OX40 agonist ivuxolimab in advanced cancers. Some clones are missing from TCRdb's copy, which holds only in-frame ones; the method was immunoSEQ multiplex PCR. The profile shows 60,000 to 85,000 clones, 80% to 90% of them singletons. This sample comprised CD4+ or CD8+ T cells sorted from blood, obtained in a trial of the OX40 agonist ivuxolimab. These receptors originate from an adult with an advanced solid tumor such as melanoma, head and neck, liver or kidney cancer.

The CDR3 sequence is CSVEFTSGKAKNIQYF. Here the CDR3 DNA reads TGCAGCGTTGAGTTTACTAGCGGGAAGGCCAAAAACATTCAGTACTTC. The chain is built from TRBV29-1 and TRBJ2-4; 10 nucleotides agree with TRBD2. Per germline, CDR1 SQVTM and CDR2 ANQGSEA. V lost 3 bases, J lost 1 base, and 6 bases stayed unmatched. The CDR3 extends over 16 amino acids.

The genes are TRBV6-5 and TRBJ1-3; no reliable D call. The CDR3 length is 14 residues. CDR1 is MNHEY and CDR2 is SVGAGI in the germline V gene. The V end lost 6 bases, the J end lost 0 bases, and 9 bases lay between the germline ends. This CDR3 is CASRQQSSGNTIYF. The CDR3 nucleotides are TGTGCCAGCAGACAACAGAGCTCTGGAAACACCATATATTTT.

The sample holds many counts of this clone. The chain is built from TRBV7-8 and TRBJ2-1, with D hard to call. Germline V lookup: CDR1 SGHVS, CDR2 FQNEAQ. The CDR3 is 13 amino acids. The V end lost 5 bases, the J end lost 8 bases, and 13 bases lay between the germline ends. The CDR3: CASSPPKLDEQFF. The DNA for the CDR3 is TGTGCCAGCAGCCCGCCTAAGCTCGATGAGCAGTTCTTC.

This clone was detected only a few times. The chain uses TRBV5-1 and TRBJ2-3, with a tentative D call TRBD2 (6 bases). Germline values: CDR1 SGHRS, CDR2 YFSETQ. Trimming pared 4 bases from V and 1 base from J, leaving 13 bases between. The CDR3 loop spans 15 amino acids. CDR3 amino acids: CASSQLERGTDTQYF. CDR3 bases: TGCGCCAGCAGCCAATTGGAGCGGGGCACAGATACGCAGTATTTT. The whole variable domain, filled in from reference TRBV5-1 and TRBJ2-3, reads KAGVTQTPRYLIKTRGQQVTLSCSPISGHRSVSWYQQTPGQGLQFLFEYFSETQRNKGNFPGRFSGRQFSNSRSEMNVSTLELGDSALYLCASSQLERGTDTQYFGPGTRLTVL.

The chain joins TRBV7-2 to TRBJ2-5; TRBD2 agrees at 10 bases. V shed 6 bases and J 4 bases; nucleotides not matched to a gene: 20. The CDR3 has 19 amino acids. Germline CDR1 and CDR2: SGHTA and FQGNSA. This CDR3 reads CASSKTIAGGTIYGETQYF. CDR3 bases: TGTGCCAGCAGTAAAACGATAGCGGGAGGTACGATATATGGAGAGACCCAGTACTTC. Drawing the rest from reference TRBV7-2 and TRBJ2-5, the complete variable domain is GAGVSQSPSNKVTEKGKDVELRCDPISGHTALYWYRQSLGQGLEFLIYFQGNSAPDKSGLPSDRFSAERTGGSVSTLTIQRTQQEDSAVYLCASSKTIAGGTIYGETQYFGPGTRLLVL.

The CDR3 loop is CASSPGGGLGTEAFF. The CDR3 region has the DNA TGTGCCAGCAGCCCAGGGGGCGGGCTGGGAACTGAAGCTTTCTTT. The chain joins TRBV5-6 to TRBJ1-1; 8 bases match TRBD1. The germline V gene has CDR1 SGHDT and CDR2 YYEEEE. The CDR3 extends over 15 amino acids. The V gene end was trimmed by 4 bases and the J gene end by 5 bases; junction bases not matched to a gene: 10.

The CDR3 spells CAWRRGVGTDTQYF. The CDR3 DNA is TGTGCCTGGCGGAGGGGAGTTGGAACAGATACGCAGTATTTT. The chain combines TRBV30 with TRBJ2-3; tentatively, D is TRBD2 (6 bases). CDR3 length: 14 residues. CDR1 GTSNPN and CDR2 SVGIG come from the germline V gene (reference sequence). Trimming stripped 5 bases from V and 3 bases from J, with 15 bases between.

The chain uses TRBV11-2 and TRBJ2-5, with D tentatively TRBD2 (6 bases). V was shortened by 0 bases and J by 6 bases, with 14 bases between the two germline ends. CDR3 length: 15 residues. Germline CDR1 reads SGHAT; CDR2 reads FQNNGV. The CDR3 DNA follows: TGTGCCAGCAGCTTAGATACGGGGGAGACGAAGACCCAGTACTTC. Translated, it gives CASSLDTGETKTQYF. The variable domain in full, with the rest retrieved from reference TRBV11-2 and TRBJ2-5, is EAGVAQSPRYKIIEKRQSVAFWCNPISGHATLYWYQQILGQGPKLLIQFQNNGVVDDSQLPKDRFSAERLKGVDSTLKIQPAKLEDSAVYLCASSLDTGETKTQYFGPGTRLLVL.

The chain joins TRBV14 to TRBJ2-3; perhaps D is TRBD1 or TRBD2 (5 bases each). The V gene's germline CDR1 is SGHDN and CDR2 FVKESK. The CDR3 covers 12 residues. V was clipped by 4 bases and J by 7 bases, with 9 bases between them. CDR3 loop: CASSPRGYTQYF. In nucleotides, the CDR3 is TGTGCCAGCAGCCCCCGGGGCTATACGCAGTATTTT.

V and J are TRBV10-3 and TRBJ1-4; maybe TRBD1 (5 bases). The CDR3 is made up of 16 amino acids. Germline CDR1 reads ENHRY; CDR2 reads SYGVKD. V dropped 2 bases and J dropped 10 bases, with 20 bases sitting between them. CDR3 sequence (DNA): TGTGCCATCAGTGAGGCCGGAGGGGCAGGGACCGGAAAACTGTTTTTT. This translates into CAISEAGGAGTGKLFF.

This chain connects TRBV11-2 to TRBJ2-1; TRBD2 is a possible D gene (5 bases). CDR1 SGHAT and CDR2 FQNNGV come from the germline V gene. V lost 1 base and J lost 3, with 7 bases in between. CDR3 size: 14 residues. As DNA, the CDR3 is TGTGCCAGCAGCTTAGGGACTCTCTACAATGAGCAGTTCTTC. It encodes CASSLGTLYNEQFF.

The V call is TRBV2, the J call TRBJ2-7, with D perhaps matching TRBD2 (5 bases). The CDR3 has 13 residues. Germline CDR1 is SNHLY and CDR2 is FYNNEI. The V gene lost 7 bases and the J gene lost 7 bases, with 17 bases spanning the gap. The DNA of the CDR3 is TGTGCCAGCATCCTGGAGGTCCGAAGAGAGCAGTACTTC. This translates into CASILEVRREQYF.

This clone was detected only once. The genes are TRBV28 and TRBJ2-2; tentatively, D is TRBD1 (5 bases). The CDR3 totals 15 residues. Trimming stripped 5 bases from V and 3 bases from J, with 13 bases between. The germline gives CDR1 MDHEN, CDR2 SYDVKM. The CDR3 coding sequence is TGTGCCAGCAGTACCAGGGTGTCCCACACCGGGGAGCTGTTTTTT. This codes for CASSTRVSHTGELFF.

The chain uses TRBV30 and TRBJ2-1, with no clear D. The CDR3 consists of 10 residues. The germline CDR1 and CDR2 sequences are GTSNPN and SVGIG (reference sequence). V was cut by 2 bases and J by 7 bases, with 3 bases left in between. This CDR3 is CAWSRNEQFF. The CDR3, as DNA: TGTGCCTGGAGTCGTAATGAGCAGTTCTTC.

The chain employs TRBV6-6 and TRBJ2-7, with 11 bases matching TRBD2. Germline V gene sequence: CDR1 MNHNY, CDR2 SVGAGI (reference sequence). The junction had 4 bases not matched to a gene; V was cut back by 4 bases and J by 2 bases. This CDR3 is built from 15 residues. The CDR3 spells CASSFPGLAAYEQYF. CDR3 coding DNA: TGTGCCAGCAGTTTCCCGGGACTAGCGGCCTACGAGCAGTACTTC.

The gene calls are TRBV7-2 and TRBJ2-5; 16 positions agree with TRBD2. The V segment lost 2 bases and the J segment 5 bases; nucleotides outside the gene matches: 8. Germline values: CDR1 SGHTA, CDR2 FQGNSA. This CDR3 region has 18 residues. CDR3 coding DNA: TGTGCCAGCAGCTTATCAGGGACTAGCGGGAGGGCCACGGAGACCCAGTACTTC. The encoded protein is CASSLSGTSGRATETQYF. Complete variable domain (other parts from reference TRBV7-2 and TRBJ2-5): GAGVSQSPSNKVTEKGKDVELRCDPISGHTALYWYRQSLGQGLEFLIYFQGNSAPDKSGLPSDRFSAERTGGSVSTLTIQRTQQEDSAVYLCASSLSGTSGRATETQYFGPGTRLLVL.

V usage is TRBV6-5 and J usage is TRBJ2-7, with D possibly TRBD1 on 5 matching bases. V was pared by 2 bases and J by 2 bases, with 16 bases between. This CDR3 is 16 amino acids long. Germline CDR1 reads MNHEY; CDR2 reads SVGAGI. The CDR3 sequence is CASSYGVGRAAYEQYF. Here the CDR3 DNA reads TGTGCCAGCAGTTACGGTGTCGGCAGGGCGGCCTACGAGCAGTACTTC.

The chain employs TRBV5-1 and TRBJ2-3; tentative D call: TRBD1 (5 bases). The CDR3 consists of 13 residues. The V end lost 2 bases, the J end lost 1 base, and 5 bases lay between the germline ends. Germline V lookup: CDR1 SGHRS, CDR2 YFSETQ. The CDR3 loop is CASSFRGTDTQYF. The CDR3 DNA is TGCGCCAGCAGCTTCAGGGGCACAGATACGCAGTATTTT.

The chain carries TRBV19 and TRBJ2-2; maybe TRBD2 (5 bases). Germline V lookup: CDR1 LNHDA, CDR2 SQIVND (reference sequence). Deletions cut 0 bases from V and 2 bases from J, with 28 bases between. The CDR3 sequence is 22 residues long. CDR3 sequence: CASSIDQRGLSLSSLNTGELFF. The CDR3 nucleotides read TGTGCCAGTAGTATAGATCAAAGAGGGCTGAGTCTATCGAGCCTTAACACCGGGGAGCTGTTTTTT.

The genes are TRBV7-2 and TRBJ1-2; D remains ambiguous. V gave up 2 bases and J gave up 0 bases, with 4 bases separating them. Germline V gives CDR1 SGHTA, CDR2 FQGNSA. The CDR3 totals 13 residues. The CDR3 reads CASSLLTNYGYTF. CDR3 in DNA: TGTGCCAGCAGCTTACTGACTAACTATGGCTACACCTTC.

V gene TRBV6-5 combines with J gene TRBJ2-5; TRBD2 matches at 7 bases. Germline lookup yields CDR1 MNHEY and CDR2 SVGAGI. V was pared by 7 bases and J by 5 bases, with 7 bases of the junction left unmatched. CDR3 length: 13 amino acids. CDR3 nucleotides: TGTGCCAGCACCGCAGGACTAGGGGAGACCCAGTACTTC. Amino acid sequence: CASTAGLGETQYF.

The chain employs TRBV9 and TRBJ1-3; D ambiguous. The CDR3 covers 15 residues. Germline V lookup: CDR1 SGDLS, CDR2 YYNGEE. Between the trimmed V and J ends, which lost 4 bases and 0 bases, there was a span of 11 bases. CDR3 DNA: TGTGCCAGCAGCCTTACGCAGAACTCTGGAAACACCATATATTTT. Encoded protein: CASSLTQNSGNTIYF.

The rearrangement uses TRBV28 and TRBJ2-1, with TRBD2 as a possible D gene (6 bases). CDR1 and CDR2 from the germline V gene are MDHEN and SYDVKM. The CDR3 runs 13 residues. V lost 6 bases to trimming and J lost 1 base, with 7 bases between them. CDR3 in DNA: TGTGCCAGCAGCGGGAGATCCTACAATGAGCAGTTCTTC. Translated: CASSGRSYNEQFF.

The chain combines TRBV6-5 with TRBJ2-7; D not certain. The CDR3 contains 16 residues. Between the trimmed V and J ends, which lost 0 bases and 4 bases, there was a span of 16 bases. Germline CDR1 MNHEY, CDR2 SVGAGI. CDR3 in DNA: TGTGCCAGCAGTTACTCGCGACTTTCGGTATCGTACGAGCAGTACTTC. It encodes CASSYSRLSVSYEQYF.

This clone came up once. The chain recombines TRBV27 with TRBJ2-2; 10 bases are a match to TRBD2. With 7 bases clipped from V and 3 bases from J, the junction kept 2 bases outside the gene matches. Per germline, CDR1 MNHEY and CDR2 SMNVEV (reference sequence). CDR3 size: 14 residues. CDR3 sequence (DNA): TGTGCCAGCAACCTAGCGGGAGACACCGGGGAGCTGTTTTTT. This sequence encodes CASNLAGDTGELFF.

This sequence joins TRBV2 and TRBJ1-2, with 7 bases that match TRBD1. This CDR3 has 15 residues. CDR1 SNHLY and CDR2 FYNNEI come from the germline V gene. Trimming took 5 bases from V and 1 from J; bases not matched to a gene: 7. The CDR3 protein is CASSRIGTDNYGYTF. The CDR3 DNA reads as TGTGCCAGCAGTCGCATCGGGACAGATAACTATGGCTACACCTTC.

This chain links TRBV7-2 with TRBJ1-1; D is unresolved. Germline CDR1 SGHTA, CDR2 FQGNSA. V was trimmed by 1 base and J by 3 bases, leaving 6 bases between them. This CDR3 is built from 13 residues. Here the CDR3 reads CASSLGVHTEAFF. CDR3 in DNA: TGTGCCAGCAGCTTAGGGGTGCACACTGAAGCTTTCTTT.